What follows is one T cell receptor beta chain and its context. Its antigen is unidentified. The sample belongs to a study of T cell repertoires in cytomegalovirus infection. General study points: The ex vivo response showed dominance by HLA-C-restricted CMV-specific TCR beta clonotypes.

From the reads, TCRdb called clonotypes with MiXCR, one entry per CDR3 protein. Seen here are roughly 920,000 distinct CDR3 sequences, 31% observed once, and the top ten hold roughly an eighth. CDR3 length: 13 amino acids. J gave up 4 bases and V 11 bases, and 7 bases lay outside the gene matches. Germline V gene data show CDR1 as MGHDK and CDR2 as SYGVNS. Source: cultured CD8+ T cells from PBMCs, taken from culture after CMV antigen stimulation. The TCR sequence derives from a human donor in good health (CMV status not recorded). Some clones in this sample may be carry-over from other donors' samples. The chain links TRBV25-1 to TRBJ2-1, with 8 positions matching TRBD1. The CDR3, as DNA: TGTGCCTCGGGGCAGGGGGCGTACAATGAGCAGTTCTTC. Its translation: CASGQGAYNEQFF.